These 14 T cell receptor beta chains were sequenced from one sample in a study of regulatory T cells in long-lasting Graves disease. Time point: persistent/refractory GD, antithyroid drugs over 5 years with positive TRAb. PBMC-extracted RNA yielded the TCR library. Libraries of TCR beta came from iRepertoire HTBI primers plus Arm-PCR of CDR3 regions. MiXCR was run by TCRdb on the multiplex PCR reads, yielding one entry per CDR3 protein. This table holds hundreds of thousands of distinct CDR3 sequences, approximately 29% found once. Sequencing was performed on peripheral blood mononuclear cells (PBMCs), taken when the disease was refractory, from a patient treated with antithyroid drugs. These receptors originate from a female donor with Graves disease.

CDR3 nucleotides: TGTGCCAGCAGCCACAAGGCTAGCGGGAGTCGCGAGCAGTACTTC. It codes for CASSHKASGSREQYF. The chain joins TRBV7-9 to TRBJ2-7, with 10 bases aligning to TRBD2. The CDR3 contains 15 residues. Germline lookup yields CDR1 SEHNR and CDR2 FQNEAQ (reference sequence). The junction had 10 bases not matched to a gene; V was cut back by 5 bases and J by 6 bases.

With regard to this clonotype: A much larger clone is a single base away; this may be a read error. The chain carries TRBV28 and TRBJ2-2, with D maybe TRBD2 (5 bases). Trimming cost V 5 bases and J 1 base, with 11 bases left between them. Germline loops: CDR1 MDHEN, CDR2 SYDVKM. The CDR3 has 15 residues. Here the CDR3 reads CASSPTTRNTGELFF. CDR3 DNA sequence: TGTGCCAGCAGTCCGACTACAAGGAACACCGGGGAGCTGTTTTTT.

Ten or more counts support this clonotype. The chain uses TRBV6-1 and TRBJ1-1; weak D call: TRBD1 (5 bases). V was shortened by 6 bases and J by 0 bases, with 8 bases between the two germline ends. The germline V gene has CDR1 MNHNS and CDR2 SASEGT. This CDR3 comprises 13 residues. In DNA form, the CDR3 reads TGTGCCAGCAGCGTGACAGTGAACACTGAAGCTTTCTTT. Its protein product is CASSVTVNTEAFF.

The DNA for the CDR3 is TGTGCCAGCCACCTAGCGGGAGGGCCTTGTGCGACCGGGGAGCTGTTTTTT. Its protein is CASHLAGGPCATGELFF. This sequence joins TRBV2 and TRBJ2-2; 12 bases line up with TRBD2. CDR3 length equals 17 residues. Germline loops: CDR1 SNHLY, CDR2 FYNNEI. The V segment lost 8 bases and the J segment 5 bases; nucleotides outside the gene matches: 12.

This chain uses TRBV6-2 or TRBV6-3 with TRBJ1-6; D is uncertain. Trimming cost V 0 bases and J 5 bases, with 11 bases left between them. The germline gives CDR1 MNHEY, CDR2 SVGEGT. CDR3 size: 16 residues. CDR3 sequence reads: CASSYSAENDNSPLHF. The CDR3 DNA reads TGTGCCAGCAGTTACTCGGCGGAAAACGATAATTCACCCCTCCACTTT.

This clonotype showed up just a few times. This chain connects TRBV27 to TRBJ2-7; TRBD1 aligns across 11 bases. The CDR3 runs 14 residues. Germline V gene lookup returns CDR1 MNHEY and CDR2 SMNVEV (reference sequence). The junction had 4 bases not matched to a gene; V was cut back by 6 bases and J by 3 bases. DNA for the CDR3: TGTGCCAGCAGGGGGACAGGGGGTTACTACGAGCAGTACTTC. Amino acid sequence: CASRGTGGYYEQYF.

In its sample, this clonotype was seen a few times. The rearrangement links TRBV4-1 to TRBJ2-7, with 8 bases lining up with TRBD1. The J segment lost 6 bases and the V segment lost 2 bases, leaving 6 bases of the junction unmatched. CDR3 length equals 14 residues. Germline V gene sequence: CDR1 MGHRA, CDR2 YSYEKL. CDR3 sequence (DNA): TGCGCCAGCAGCCAACAACAGGGGGTGCTCGAGCAGTACTTC. Its translation: CASSQQQGVLEQYF.

This clonotype was seen a handful of times. This sequence joins TRBV29-1 and TRBJ1-1; 7 nucleotides align to TRBD1. The CDR3 spans 13 residues. The junction had 10 bases not matched to a gene; V was cut back by 7 bases and J by 5 bases. Per the germline V gene, CDR1 is SQVTM and CDR2 is ANQGSEA. The CDR3 is CSAKAAGGTEAFF. DNA for the CDR3: TGCAGCGCCAAGGCTGCAGGGGGGACTGAAGCTTTCTTT.

This clonotype was observed a handful of times. This chain links TRBV28 with TRBJ2-7, with 7 bases fitting TRBD1. This CDR3 is 14 amino acids long. V shed 6 bases, J shed 6 bases, and the junction held 11 bases outside the gene matches. Germline assignment: CDR1 MDHEN and CDR2 SYDVKM. CDR3 protein: CASSPRTGLGEQYF. The CDR3 nucleotides read TGTGCCAGCAGCCCCCGGACAGGCCTGGGCGAGCAGTACTTC.

This clonotype was detected only once. This rearrangement joins TRBV19 to TRBJ1-1, with TRBD1 matching 7 bases. Germline loops: CDR1 LNHDA, CDR2 SQIVND (reference sequence). J was trimmed by 0 bases and V by 5 bases; bases with no gene match: 9. The CDR3 has 16 amino acids. The DNA for the CDR3 is TGTGCCAGTAGTTCACAGGGGACACGCATGAACACTGAAGCTTTCTTT. Amino acids: CASSSQGTRMNTEAFF.

The rearrangement links TRBV9 to TRBJ2-6; D gene uncertain. The V end was cut by 8 bases, the J end by 15 bases, with 12 bases between. Germline V gives CDR1 SGDLS, CDR2 YYNGEE. CDR3 length: 10 amino acids. For the CDR3, the DNA is TGTGCCAGTTCGGTGGCCCCCCTGACTTTC. Residues: CASSVAPLTF. The full variable domain, in which reference TRBV9 and TRBJ2-6 provide the parts outside the CDR3, is DSGVTQTPKHLITATGQRVTLRCSPRSGDLSVYWYQQSLDQGLQFLIQYYNGEERAKGNILERFSAQQFPDLHSELNLSSLELGDSALYFCASSVAPLTFGAGSRLTVL.

The chain employs TRBV10-1 and TRBJ1-1; D remains unclear. This CDR3 is 13 amino acids long. Trimming left V 0 bases short and J 1 base short, with 3 bases between. Germline V gives CDR1 WNHNN, CDR2 SYGVQD (reference sequence). CDR3 coding DNA: TGCGCCAGCAGTGAGTCGCCGAACACTGAAGCTTTCTTT. Translating it yields CASSESPNTEAFF.

The chain is built from TRBV6-2 or TRBV6-3 and TRBJ2-2; no reliable D call. The CDR3 contains 17 residues. Trimming removed 4 bases at V and 0 bases at J, with 15 bases between. Looked up from germline, CDR1 is MNHEY and CDR2 is SVGEGT. The CDR3 region has the DNA TGTGCCAGCAGTTCCCCCTTAGTGGGATCGAACACCGGGGAGCTGTTTTTT. Amino acid sequence: CASSSPLVGSNTGELFF.

In this sample, this clonotype turned up a few times. The chain employs TRBV3-1 and TRBJ1-1; 9 bases agree with TRBD1. After removal of 5 bases from V and 5 bases from J, the junction contained 9 bases not matched to a gene. The CDR3 runs to 15 residues. CDR1 and CDR2 (germline): LGHDT, YNNKEL (reference sequence). CDR3 DNA: TGTGCCAGCAGCGACAGACAGGGGGTCGGGACTGAAGCTTTCTTT. Protein product: CASSDRQGVGTEAFF.